Following are 5 T cell receptor beta chains from one sample sequenced in a study of liver allograft versus peripheral blood T cells. Study context: The study compared liver allograft T cell receptor repertoires against peripheral blood repertoires of liver transplant recipients.

TCRdb itself ran the reads through MiXCR, one entry per CDR3 protein. The data show thousands of distinct CDR3 sequences, approximately 15% seen once. These receptors originate from a human patient who had a liver transplant. The T cells may partly be graft donor cells.

In this sample, this clonotype is medium-sized. The chain links TRBV19 to TRBJ2-3; 14 bases are a match to TRBD2. The germline gives CDR1 LNHDA, CDR2 SQIVND (reference sequence). The CDR3 has 18 amino acids. V dropped 8 bases and J dropped 2; count of bases not matched to a gene: 12. This chain's CDR3 is CASSGAGTSGSTTDTQYF. DNA for the CDR3: TGTGCCAGTTCAGGGGCCGGGACTAGCGGGAGCACCACAGATACGCAGTATTTT.

This clonotype is termed medium-sized. The V and J genes are TRBV6-5 and TRBJ2-1, with 12 bases lining up with TRBD2. The CDR3 is 17 residues long. The germline CDR1 and CDR2 sequences are MNHEY and SVGAGI. Losses at the gene ends were 3 bases for V and 4 bases for J; bases not matched to a gene: 7. CDR3 sequence: CASSYSGTSGLYNEQFF. The CDR3 DNA reads TGTGCCAGCAGTTATTCTGGGACTAGCGGGCTATACAATGAGCAGTTCTTC.

As for this clonotype: Given a much more abundant clone one base away, this may be a read error. The rearrangement joins TRBV12-3 or TRBV12-4 to TRBJ1-4, with D hard to call. CDR3 length equals 13 residues. CDR3 residues: CGSSLWGGEKLFF. The CDR3 bases are TGTGGCAGCAGTTTATGGGGAGGGGAAAAACTGTTTTTT.

This clonotype is medium-sized. The J gene is TRBJ1-3, the V gene TRBV15; no clear D gene. Trimming took 0 bases from V and 3 from J, leaving 9 bases between them. This CDR3 has 15 amino acids. Germline loops: CDR1 LNHNV, CDR2 YYDKDF (reference sequence). The CDR3 DNA reads as TGTGCCACCAGCAGAGAGCCCGCACTTGGAAACACCATATATTTT. Translating gives CATSREPALGNTIYF.

This clonotype was observed a few times. This chain uses TRBV6-5 with TRBJ2-2; TRBD2 aligns across 8 bases. Trimming cost V 2 bases and J 8 bases; bases outside gene matches: 10. This CDR3 has 16 residues. CDR1 and CDR2 (germline): MNHEY, SVGAGI. CDR3 loop: CASSYNQGLAGGELFF. Written as DNA, the CDR3 is TGTGCCAGCAGTTACAATCAAGGATTAGCGGGGGGGGAGCTGTTTTTT.